These T cell receptor beta chains were read from a single sample in a study of Graves' ophthalmopathy and Graves' hyperthyroidism. TCRdb recomputed calls from the multiplex PCR reads with MiXCR, one row per CDR3 protein. This table holds about 740,000 distinct CDR3 sequences, roughly two fifths found once. The specimen was peripheral blood. The receptors shown here come from an adult man with Graves' ophthalmopathy. Each CDR3 is given without its conserved first and last residue. Clone size is stated in some rows and not others, as once, few, many or a class when expanded.

V gene,CDR3 length,clone size,CDR3 protein
TRBV16,13,few,ASSQSATGSYGYT
TRBV5-4,13,few,ASSVKRTANYGYT
TRBV2,14,-,ASTSDTGQAVSGYT
TRBV2,11,-,ASSEWVDNEAF
TRBV7-2,14,many,ASSLGSGRGQETQY
TRBV6-1,11,few,ASSEGRHYGYT
TRBV14,10,-,ASRKVGETQY
TRBV29-1,9,-,SGDRVVGYT
TRBV12-3/TRBV12-4,11,few,ASRWDLKETQY
TRBV19,14,few,ASSGHGGRGRYGYT
TRBV5-1,12,few,ASSLLGDNQPQH
TRBV2,12,-,ASSIAGYNEKLF
TRBV20-1,11,few,SARGKGTGEQY
TRBV10-3,13,-,AISLDRDAVTEAF
TRBV11-2,9,-,ATQGVHEQY
TRBV13,15,few,ASSLPGRTGILDGYT
TRBV5-1,14,-,ASSLGHANTGETQY
TRBV7-9,13,-,ASSLEWGGSGELF
TRBV11-2,13,many,ASSLDRARVTEAF
TRBV7-8,12,few,ASSSRDLKSEAF
TRBV7-7,13,few,ASSGTGTGQETQY
TRBV2,13,few,ASNNIRTPGNTIY
TRBV9,13,many,ASSTQGNYNSPLH
TRBV19,15,few,ASSPRAGTSGANVLT
TRBV2,10,-,ASSADRSFYT
TRBV10-3,12,-,AISDRGPNEKLF
TRBV5-1,12,-,ASSSPDRTAEAF
TRBV15,14,many,ATSRSRTGDKYGYT
TRBV5-1,12,few,ASSLPDQFEELF
TRBV7-9,12,few,ASSLRASVETQY
TRBV6-5,14,-,ASSYGTPTSGNTIY
TRBV7-2,15,-,ASSLGSGGEVWEKLF
TRBV10-3,13,-,AISYPAATYYEQY
TRBV9,12,-,ASSVEADAYEQY
TRBV7-2,12,-,ASSLSGSVNEQY
TRBV10-2,10,-,ASLAGRETQY
TRBV10-3,13,-,ASRLTGTVNTEAF
TRBV9,12,many,ASSADTGNEKLF
TRBV10-3,13,-,AISENGRGFTEAF
TRBV5-1,13,-,ASSLASGAQGTQY
TRBV6-5,12,-,ASSYTALAEKLF
TRBV7-9,10,many,ASSSDIYEQY
TRBV28,13,few,ASSPTGGARREQY
TRBV24-1,16,-,ATSDPGTGEGSNQPQH
TRBV7-9,14,-,ASSLIAGEGTGELF
TRBV10-2,12,many,ASSDYRENTEAF
TRBV20-1,12,-,SAKKGLAGYEQY
TRBV7-8,14,-,ASSLELAGDTGELF
TRBV6-5,13,few,ASSYSRQTQETQY
TRBV12-3/TRBV12-4,12,-,ASSLRTGIYEQY
TRBV10-3,11,-,ASRQGLNEKLF
TRBV7-9,11,-,ASSPGSADGYT
TRBV29-1,11,many,SVGQKKNTEAF
TRBV9,10,many,ASGGGQETQY
TRBV7-6,14,few,ASSPYADRSSYEQY
TRBV7-9,14,few,ASSPRRGTVSGEQY
TRBV9,12,-,ASSVGPFQETQY
TRBV20-1,11,few,SATQGTGTEAF
TRBV11-2,14,-,ASSVGGGEGNTEAF